The 17 T cell receptor beta chains listed next were all sequenced from one sample in a study of shared clonotypes between healthy human individuals. Produced via immunoSEQ multiplex PCR; TCRdb's table is partial and in-frame only. In the table there are over a million clones, approximately 78% of which are singletons. Sequenced sample: memory CD4+ T cells from PBMCs. Documented subset: CD45RA-negative fraction. Receptor source: a man aged 18 to 29 in good health. Some clones in this sample may be carry-over from other donors' samples.

This clone was seen at least ten times. V is TRBV10-2 and J is TRBJ1-1; D is unresolved. The CDR3 covers 14 residues. In germline, CDR1 is WSHSY, CDR2 SAAADI. V was shortened by 4 bases and J by 3 bases, with 12 bases between the two germline ends. CDR3 region: CASSGLIGDTEAFF. The CDR3 DNA reads as TGCGCCAGCAGTGGGTTAATTGGGGACACTGAAGCTTTCTTT.

The chain links TRBV19 to TRBJ2-1; a weak D match, TRBD2 (7 bases). V was clipped by 7 bases and J by 4 bases, with 17 bases between them. The CDR3 extends over 15 amino acids. Germline V lookup: CDR1 LNHDA, CDR2 SQIVND (reference sequence). In DNA form, the CDR3 reads TGTGCCAGTATGGGGGGGGCAGCTACTTACAATGAGCAGTTCTTC. Encoded protein: CASMGGAATYNEQFF.

This clone was recorded only once. The gene calls are TRBV2 and TRBJ2-3; TRBD2 is a possible D gene (7 bases). V lost 7 bases and J 6 bases, leaving 14 bases between the germline ends. The CDR3 is 13 residues long. Germline CDR1 is SNHLY and CDR2 is FYNNEI. CDR3 sequence (DNA): TGTGCCAGCACCCGGGGGAGGGGGGATACGCAGTATTTT. It yields the protein CASTRGRGDTQYF. The full variable domain, rest sourced from reference TRBV2 and TRBJ2-3, is EPEVTQTPSHQVTQMGQEVILRCVPISNHLYFYWYRQILGQKVEFLVSFYNNEISEKSEIFDDQFSVERPDGSNFTLKIRSTKLEDSAMYFCASTRGRGDTQYFGPGTRLTVL.

This clone was detected only once. The rearrangement uses TRBV4-2 and TRBJ1-4; 8 bases map to TRBD1. There are 17 residues in the CDR3. The V segment lost 3 bases and the J segment 5 bases; nucleotides outside the gene matches: 11. Germline-derived CDR1 and CDR2 are LGHNA and YNFKEQ. CDR3: CASSQDPAGDRNEKLFF. CDR3 nucleotide sequence: TGTGCCAGCAGCCAGGATCCCGCCGGGGACAGGAATGAAAAACTGTTTTTT.

Here the CDR3 DNA reads TGTGCCAGCTCACCAGGTTTTGGCGGGACTGAAGCTTTCTTT. Encoded protein: CASSPGFGGTEAFF. The V call is TRBV18, the J call TRBJ1-1; D is unclear. The CDR3 runs 14 residues. Germline V gives CDR1 KGHSH, CDR2 LQKENI. V gave up 2 bases and J gave up 5 bases, with 12 bases separating them.

On this clone itself: The sample has other DNA sequences that encode this CDR3 too. The chain is built from TRBV19 and TRBJ1-2, with 7 bases aligning to TRBD1. The CDR3 is 13 residues long. Germline V lookup: CDR1 LNHDA, CDR2 SQIVND (reference sequence). The V and J ends lost 9 bases and 5 bases, in that order; junction bases with no gene match: 9. In DNA form, the CDR3 reads TGTGCCAGCTCACAGGGGCTTATATATGGCTACACCTTC. Its protein is CASSQGLIYGYTF.

The chain employs TRBV2 and TRBJ2-3; D not certain. From germline, CDR1 is SNHLY and CDR2 FYNNEI. The ends were cut back, 7 bases at V and 1 base at J, with 6 bases in the middle. The CDR3 sequence is 12 residues long. CDR3 DNA: TGTGCCAGCAACATTGGCACAGATACGCAGTATTTT. This gives the protein CASNIGTDTQYF.

This chain uses TRBV28 with TRBJ2-5, with D hard to call. CDR3 length: 12 residues. Deletions cut 7 bases from V and 7 bases from J, with 13 bases between. Germline CDR1 is MDHEN and CDR2 is SYDVKM. The CDR3 sequence: CASIGNLGTQYF. The CDR3 DNA follows: TGTGCCAGCATAGGGAATCTCGGGACCCAGTACTTC. The entire variable domain, with the rest obtained from reference TRBV28 and TRBJ2-5, is as follows: DVKVTQSSRYLVKRTGEKVFLECVQDMDHENMFWYRQDPGLGLRLIYFSYDVKMKEKGDIPEGYSVSREKKERFSLILESASTNQTSMYLCASIGNLGTQYFGPGTRLLVL.

This sequence joins TRBV4-1 and TRBJ2-7; TRBD2 agrees at 13 bases. Trimming removed 5 bases from V and 4 bases from J; junction bases left unmatched: 5. The germline V gene has CDR1 MGHRA and CDR2 YSYEKL. CDR3 length: 15 residues. For the CDR3, the DNA is TGCGCCAGCAGCTTGATACTAGCGGGAGGGTACGAGCAGTACTTC. Translation: CASSLILAGGYEQYF.

This chain connects TRBV9 to TRBJ2-7, with 7 bases lining up with TRBD1. Per the germline V gene, CDR1 is SGDLS and CDR2 is YYNGEE. V lost 4 bases and J lost 0; bases outside the gene matches: 10. This CDR3 is 16 amino acids long. The CDR3 protein is CASSPRKQGSSYEQYF. CDR3 DNA: TGTGCCAGCAGCCCGCGGAAACAGGGGAGCTCCTACGAGCAGTACTTC. Using reference TRBV9 and TRBJ2-7 for the parts outside the CDR3, the full variable domain is DSGVTQTPKHLITATGQRVTLRCSPRSGDLSVYWYQQSLDQGLQFLIQYYNGEERAKGNILERFSAQQFPDLHSELNLSSLELGDSALYFCASSPRKQGSSYEQYFGPGTRLTVT.

The chain employs TRBV28 and TRBJ2-2, with TRBD1 matching 9 bases. This CDR3 has 14 residues. Trimming cost V 6 bases and J 5 bases; bases outside gene matches: 4. CDR1 and CDR2 from the germline V gene are MDHEN and SYDVKM. The CDR3 DNA is TGTGCCAGCAGGGGGACAGGGAGGACCGGGGAGCTGTTTTTT. Its translation is CASRGTGRTGELFF. Full variable domain (rest looked up from reference TRBV28 and TRBJ2-2): DVKVTQSSRYLVKRTGEKVFLECVQDMDHENMFWYRQDPGLGLRLIYFSYDVKMKEKGDIPEGYSVSREKKERFSLILESASTNQTSMYLCASRGTGRTGELFFGEGSRLTVL.

The rearrangement uses TRBV19 and TRBJ1-5; D ambiguous. CDR3 length equals 13 residues. Germline values: CDR1 LNHDA, CDR2 SQIVND (reference sequence). Trimming cost V 5 bases and J 7 bases, with 12 bases left between them. CDR3 sequence reads: CASSRWRDQPQHF. The CDR3 DNA is TGTGCCAGTAGTCGGTGGCGAGACCAGCCCCAGCATTTT. Using reference TRBV19 and TRBJ1-5 for the parts outside the CDR3, the full variable domain is DGGITQSPKYLFRKEGQNVTLSCEQNLNHDAMYWYRQDPGQGLRLIYYSQIVNDFQKGDIAEGYSVSREKKESFPLTVTSAQKNPTAFYLCASSRWRDQPQHFGDGTRLSIL.

This clone has ten or more counts. The gene calls are TRBV5-1 and TRBJ2-3; 8 nucleotides match TRBD1. The CDR3 contains 15 residues. Unmatched junction bases numbered 5, after V lost 4 bases and J lost 1 base. The germline gives CDR1 SGHRS, CDR2 YFSETQ. The CDR3 here is CASSRDRGRTDTQYF. CDR3 coding DNA: TGCGCCAGCAGCCGAGACAGGGGTCGCACAGATACGCAGTATTTT.

This clone has just a few counts. V is TRBV5-1 and J is TRBJ1-2; 7 positions match TRBD1. This CDR3 has 14 residues. V was clipped by 3 bases and J by 4 bases; unmatched bases: 6. In germline, CDR1 is SGHRS, CDR2 YFSETQ. The CDR3 nucleotides read TGCGCCAGCAGCTGGGACAGAACCACCTATGGCTACACCTTC. It yields the protein CASSWDRTTYGYTF.

CDR3 residues: CASTSASTDTQYF. DNA for the CDR3: TGCGCCAGCACCTCGGCGAGCACAGATACGCAGTATTTT. The V call is TRBV5-1, the J call TRBJ2-3; D gene uncertain. The V gene lost 6 bases and the J gene lost 0 bases, with 8 bases spanning the gap. This CDR3 contains 13 residues. The germline CDR1 and CDR2 sequences are SGHRS and YFSETQ.

The V and J genes are TRBV27 and TRBJ2-7, with 16 bases aligning to TRBD2. The junction had 8 bases not matched to a gene; V was cut back by 5 bases and J by 4 bases. This CDR3 comprises 17 residues. From germline, CDR1 is MNHEY and CDR2 SMNVEV (reference sequence). CDR3 coding DNA: TGTGCCAGCAGTACCGGGACTAGCGGGAGGGTCGGTTACGAGCAGTACTTC. Its protein product is CASSTGTSGRVGYEQYF.

The chain employs TRBV11-2 and TRBJ2-2; possible D gene TRBD2, 6 bases. Trimming removed 2 bases at V and 5 bases at J, with 12 bases between. Germline CDR1 SGHAT, CDR2 FQNNGV. This CDR3 has 15 residues. The CDR3 protein is CASSLSGGGTGELFF. CDR3 bases: TGTGCCAGCAGCTTATCTGGGGGAGGAACCGGGGAGCTGTTTTTT.